The subject of this entry is one T cell receptor beta chain. Its antigen is still unknown. Base-call qualities are not available, and no considerably larger clone is one nucleotide away. In total, over 600 healthy bone marrow donors made up the cohort. All cohort members were sampled while nominally healthy, although unrecorded immune exposures were likely present. The donor was CMV seropositive and was included in the group of 250 to 300 seropositive cohort members. Each donor provided a peripheral blood sample, and peripheral blood mononuclear cells were used for TCR beta sequencing. Genomic DNA extraction from the blood cell samples was performed with the Qiagen DNeasy Blood Extraction Kit. The CDR3 runs 18 amino acids, cysteine and phenylalanine included. Just CDR3 DNA is preserved here, 54 bases in frame from base 1. The germline V gene provides CDR1 KGHSH and CDR2 LQKENI. V loses 4 bases at its end and J loses 9 bases; junction bases beyond the gene matches: 15.

These data belong to a study of cytomegalovirus exposure and HLA in healthy donors (dated by TCRdb to 2017 to 2019). Notes on the research overall: In an earlier analysis of several hundred of the donors, about 260 Gb of sequence data and roughly 100 million unique TCR beta sequences from 150 million to 200 million T cells were reported. Roughly 300 gigabases of sequencing data and roughly 80 million unique TCR sequences made up an early release that covered nearly 650 HLA-typed donors. The genetic ancestry cluster associated with self-reported Caucasian donors included about 81% of the roughly 390 genotyped donors. The study was designed to test whether signatures of past pathogen exposure could be identified by cataloging public T cell receptors. The T cell repertoires of 670 or so subjects were profiled by immunosequencing and related to cytomegalovirus serostatus. Besides the first cohort of about 730 subjects, a separate validation cohort made up of 120 different subjects was used. To predict cytomegalovirus infection status, the study brought together high-throughput TCR immunosequencing, statistical association of individual TCRs with disease status, and machine learning. To study patterns of TCR occurrence, a later analysis re-analyzed previously published TCR beta repertoires from several hundred donors and added high-resolution HLA genotyping. Rather than using new phenotypic data, the later analysis identified candidate immune exposures from TCR beta sequences and from how often those sequences occurred across donors. An earlier analysis of 587 of the donors used high-throughput TCR beta sequencing to judge whether each TCR beta V gene segment behaved as functional or pseudogenic. Donor age, sex, ethnicity and CMV serostatus were compiled together with the repertoire data. A later genetic analysis used genome-wide SNP genotypes for about 55% of the 666 donors, treating that subset as a discovery cohort. All discovery cohort repertoires had been generated on a single sequencing platform. Both class I and class II loci were covered by HLA typing, at four-digit resolution. The number of donors typed differed by locus, with roughly 620-640 for A, B, C, DRB1 and DQB1, around 500 for DQA1, 600 to 610 for DPA1, and around 430 for DPB1. Roughly five DR-DQ haplotypes were handled as single units for association and clustering, since linkage in the cohort was strong. Across about 380 genotyped donors of the cohort, an average of about 220,000 unique TCR beta nucleotide sequences per donor were sequenced, and approximately 17% of those sequences were non-productive. Study-wide findings and limitations: About 15 rarely observed V segments, including chromosome 9 orphons, were excluded from the earlier analysis of almost 600 of the donors because counts were too low. Linkage disequilibrium might explain the correlated functional status among segregating V segments, but an unknown experimental factor could not be ruled out. Because HLA typing was missing for some donors at each locus, association tests included only the typed subset. A later analysis reported that several top co-occurrence clusters appeared linked to parvovirus B19, influenza, CMV and Epstein-Barr virus. Most TCR sequences were seen in very few donors, while some public TCRs were found in many individuals. A total of 150 to 200 TCR beta chains were listed by the study as associated with cytomegalovirus. At a false discovery rate of 0.05, a later analysis linked 16,951 TCR beta sequences to specific HLA alleles. The authors suggested that the approach could potentially be extended to other disease states and immunological phenotypes. Roughly uniform sequencing depth across donors was assumed in presence/absence analyses, although this assumption may not hold. In vitro tests confirmed that a few of the cytomegalovirus-associated TCR beta chains recognize cytomegalovirus antigens. An association between a missense DCLRE1C variant and V-gene and J-gene trimming of TCR beta chains was found in a later genetic analysis and replicated in an independent cohort. In a later analysis, HLA-associated TCR beta chains were found to be more clonally expanded and to have lower generation probabilities than equally common non-associated chains. Assigning TCR associations to individual alleles was difficult when HLA alleles, especially DR and DQ, strongly co-occurred. The sequencing pipeline was judged likely to have produced a cluster of highly shared sequence variants as a technical artifact. According to a later analysis, most CMV-associated TCR beta chains appeared to be HLA-restricted, and the HLA associations seemed to be driven largely by CMV exposure. For the cohort, immune exposure information was limited to CMV serostatus. In both the original and validation cohorts, the classifier was reported to diagnose cytomegalovirus status with high specificity and sensitivity. A later analysis found that TCR association rates varied across HLA loci, with DRB1 alleles showing the most associated TCRs and HLA-C alleles the fewest. Compared with the approximately 670-donor mean, donors in an Asian-associated ancestry cluster had fewer N-insertions in productive TCRs, according to a later genetic analysis. This cohort had only TCR beta chains sequenced, and the lack of alpha or paired-chain data limited which features could be detected. Broadly in line with IMGT annotations, most TCR beta V segments showed up in productive rearrangements about 90% or about 30% of the time in an earlier analysis of under 700 of the donors. A further reported finding was that TCR beta sequences accurately predicted the HLA-A and HLA-B alleles for most subjects in the first cohort. Some IMGT-functional V segments, including TRBV6-2 and TRBV6-3, could not be told apart with the 87-base-pair reads, so those segments were excluded.

The library was generated by the immunoSEQ multiplex PCR assay. For the multiplex PCR, a mixture combining 60 forward primers for TCR Vbeta segments and 13 reverse primers for TCR Jbeta segments was used. A multiplex PCR assay on genomic DNA amplified the CDR3 region of rearranged TCR beta genes. Amplified TCR beta libraries were sequenced as 87-base-pair reads on the Illumina HiSeq System. In the source study's methods: In a later analysis, some 80 million unique TCR beta chains were counted across the 500 to 850 repertoires, and roughly 9.9 million of these chains were shared by at least two donors. Raw reads were error-corrected and collapsed into unique sequences with a nearest-neighbor algorithm that merged closely related sequences to remove PCR and sequencing errors. CDR3 sequences were aligned to IMGT reference sequences to assign V, D and J gene segments. Each retained sequence needed at least a six-nucleotide match to both a V gene segment and a J gene segment. A rearrangement counted as productive if the CDR3 had no stop codons and remained in frame with V and J, and every other rearrangement counted as non-productive. Following IMGT convention, CDR3 was defined as the stretch from the second conserved V-encoded cysteine up to the conserved J-encoded phenylalanine. Sequences without an unambiguous match to a single V gene segment were excluded from the earlier analysis of about 600 of the donors. In an earlier analysis of 450 to 700 of the donors, V segments were called functional above 56.7% productive rearrangements and were called segregating when the between-donor standard deviation exceeded 5%. A statistical classification framework was developed to diagnose cytomegalovirus status using the catalog of TCR beta chain sequences. In a later analysis, TCR nucleotide sequences were compared against IMGT/GENE-DB human TR gene sequences so that V and J genes could be assigned. In a later analysis, CDR3 sequences and most-parsimonious VDJ recombination scenarios were assigned using the TCRdist pipeline. In a later analysis, each TCR beta chain was defined by its CDR3 amino acid sequence together with its V-gene family, and reads without a unique V-gene family were excluded. To address suspected cross-contamination and a sequencing artifact, a later analysis removed 592 highly shared, low-generation-probability nucleotide sequences. In a later analysis, a clonal expansion index for each public chain was calculated from normalized within-repertoire ranks of inferred template counts. In a later analysis, generation probabilities were computed using a VDJ recombination model fitted to out-of-frame rearrangements, and the results were checked against IGoR. A later analysis scored TCR-TCR, TCR-HLA and TCR-CMV co-occurrence with hypergeometric tests, applying a repertoire-size bias correction to TCR pairs. A later analysis estimated false discovery rates by permuting HLA or CMV assignments 20 times. In a later analysis, co-occurring TCRs were grouped using DBSCAN, and TCRdist sequence similarity was added for clustering within HLA-allele-positive subsets. Repertoires with fewer than 30,000 or more than 120,000 public chains, plus five repertoires with anomalous nucleotide sharing, were excluded from co-occurrence clustering. This immuneACCESS table, as held by TCRdb, lists in-frame sequences with V and J called but not all clones. Of the missing ones, under half trace to an unresolved V gene in checked studies; the others have no known cause. V, J and clone size are those of that table, while D and trimming were read from the DNA. The sample data list about 130,000 clones, and 65% to 80% of these were observed just once. The ten top clones hold roughly 3.9% of the sample.

The chain joins TRBV18 to TRBJ2-6; TRBD2 lines up with 10 middle nucleotides. The sequencing input was PBMCs. This sequence was found in a male donor in good health and CMV-seropositive. The nucleotides are TGTGCCAGCTCACTCGTGGCACTAGCGGGATCCGGAGGCAACGTCCTGACTTTC. Protein translation: CASSLVALAGSGGNVLTF.